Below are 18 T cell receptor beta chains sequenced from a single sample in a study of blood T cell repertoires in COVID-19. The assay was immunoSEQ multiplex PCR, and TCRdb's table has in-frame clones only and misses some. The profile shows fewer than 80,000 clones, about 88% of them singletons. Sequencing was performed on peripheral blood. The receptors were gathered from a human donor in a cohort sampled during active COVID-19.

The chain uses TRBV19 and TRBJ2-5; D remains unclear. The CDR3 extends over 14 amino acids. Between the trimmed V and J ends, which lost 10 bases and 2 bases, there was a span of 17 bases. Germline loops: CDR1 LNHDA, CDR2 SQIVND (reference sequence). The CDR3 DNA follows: TGTGCCACCACCGGGTCACTTGGACAAGAGACCCAGTACTTC. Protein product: CATTGSLGQETQYF.

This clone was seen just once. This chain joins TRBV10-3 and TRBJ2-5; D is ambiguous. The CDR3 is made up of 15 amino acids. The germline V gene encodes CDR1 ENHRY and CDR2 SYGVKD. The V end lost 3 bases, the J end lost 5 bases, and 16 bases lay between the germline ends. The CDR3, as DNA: TGTGCCATCAGTGACTCTGCGCGATCCTCGGAGACCCAGTACTTC. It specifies CAISDSARSSETQYF.

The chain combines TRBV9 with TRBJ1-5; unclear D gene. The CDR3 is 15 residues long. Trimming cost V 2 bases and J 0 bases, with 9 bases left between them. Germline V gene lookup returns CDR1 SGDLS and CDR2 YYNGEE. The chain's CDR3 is CASSVSQYSNQPQHF. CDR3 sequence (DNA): TGTGCCAGCAGCGTCTCCCAGTATAGCAATCAGCCCCAGCATTTT.

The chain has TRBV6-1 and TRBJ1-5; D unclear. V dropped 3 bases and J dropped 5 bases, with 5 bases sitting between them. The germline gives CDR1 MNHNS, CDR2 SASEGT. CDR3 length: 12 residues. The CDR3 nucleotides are TGTGCCAGCAGTGACACTTATCAGCCCCAGCATTTT. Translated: CASSDTYQPQHF.

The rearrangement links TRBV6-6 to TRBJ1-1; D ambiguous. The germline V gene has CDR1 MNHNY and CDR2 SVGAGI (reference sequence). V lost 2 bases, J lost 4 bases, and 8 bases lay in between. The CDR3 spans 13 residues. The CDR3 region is CASSYGSGTEAFF. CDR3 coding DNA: TGTGCCAGCAGTTACGGTTCGGGCACTGAAGCTTTCTTT.

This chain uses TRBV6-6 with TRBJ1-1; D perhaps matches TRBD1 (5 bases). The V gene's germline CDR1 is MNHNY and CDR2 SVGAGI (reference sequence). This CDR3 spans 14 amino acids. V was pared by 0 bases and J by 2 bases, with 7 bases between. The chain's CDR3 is CASSYSRGNTEAFF. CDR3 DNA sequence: TGTGCCAGCAGTTACTCAAGGGGTAACACTGAAGCTTTCTTT.

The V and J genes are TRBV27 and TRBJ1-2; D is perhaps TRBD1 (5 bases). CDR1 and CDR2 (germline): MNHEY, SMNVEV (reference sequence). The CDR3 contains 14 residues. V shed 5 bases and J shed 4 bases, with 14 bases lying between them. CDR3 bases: TGTGCCAGCAGTCCCGTGGACACCCTCTATGGCTACACCTTC. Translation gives CASSPVDTLYGYTF.

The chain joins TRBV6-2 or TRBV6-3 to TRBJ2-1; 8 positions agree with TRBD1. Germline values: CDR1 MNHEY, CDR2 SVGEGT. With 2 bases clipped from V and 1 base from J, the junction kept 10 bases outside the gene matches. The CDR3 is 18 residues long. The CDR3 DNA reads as TGTGCCAGCAGTTACACGATAGTTGGGACAGGATCCTACAATGAGCAGTTCTTC. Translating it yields CASSYTIVGTGSYNEQFF.

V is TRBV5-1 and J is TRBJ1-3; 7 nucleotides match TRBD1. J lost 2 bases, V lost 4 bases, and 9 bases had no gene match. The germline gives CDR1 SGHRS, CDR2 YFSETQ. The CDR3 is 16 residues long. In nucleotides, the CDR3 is TGCGCCAGCAGCCCCGGGACAGAAAAAGCTGGAAACACCATATATTTT. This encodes CASSPGTEKAGNTIYF.

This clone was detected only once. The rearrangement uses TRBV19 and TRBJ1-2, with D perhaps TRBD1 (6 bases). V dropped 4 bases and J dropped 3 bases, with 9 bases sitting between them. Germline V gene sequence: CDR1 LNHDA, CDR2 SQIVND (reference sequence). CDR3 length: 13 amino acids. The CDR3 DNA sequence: TGTGCCAGTAGTACAGGGGTAGACTATGGCTACACCTTC. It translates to CASSTGVDYGYTF.

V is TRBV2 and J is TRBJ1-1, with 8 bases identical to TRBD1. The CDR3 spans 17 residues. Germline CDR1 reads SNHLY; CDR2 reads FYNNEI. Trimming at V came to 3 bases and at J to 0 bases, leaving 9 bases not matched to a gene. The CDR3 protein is CASSDRTGFMLNTEAFF. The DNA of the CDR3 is TGTGCCAGCAGTGATAGGACAGGGTTTATGCTGAACACTGAAGCTTTCTTT. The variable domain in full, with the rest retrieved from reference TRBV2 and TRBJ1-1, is EPEVTQTPSHQVTQMGQEVILRCVPISNHLYFYWYRQILGQKVEFLVSFYNNEISEKSEIFDDQFSVERPDGSNFTLKIRSTKLEDSAMYFCASSDRTGFMLNTEAFFGQGTRLTVV.

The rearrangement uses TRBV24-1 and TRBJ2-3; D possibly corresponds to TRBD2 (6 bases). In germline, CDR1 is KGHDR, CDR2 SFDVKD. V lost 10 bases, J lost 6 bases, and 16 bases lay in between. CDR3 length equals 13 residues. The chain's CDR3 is CATTGLSGDTQYF. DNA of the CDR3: TGTGCCACGACGGGACTGTCTGGGGATACGCAGTATTTT.

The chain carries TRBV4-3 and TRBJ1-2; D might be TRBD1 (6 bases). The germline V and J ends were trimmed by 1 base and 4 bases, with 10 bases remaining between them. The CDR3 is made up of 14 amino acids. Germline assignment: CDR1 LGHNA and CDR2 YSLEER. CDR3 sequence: CASSQATGRYGYTF. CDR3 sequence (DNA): TGCGCCAGCAGCCAAGCGACAGGTCGCTATGGCTACACCTTC.

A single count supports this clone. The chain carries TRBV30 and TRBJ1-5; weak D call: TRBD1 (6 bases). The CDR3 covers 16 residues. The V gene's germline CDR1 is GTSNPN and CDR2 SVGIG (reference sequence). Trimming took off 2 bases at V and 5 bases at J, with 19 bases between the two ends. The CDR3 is CAWSKEPGQRHQPQHF. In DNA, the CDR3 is TGTGCCTGGAGTAAAGAACCAGGACAGCGACATCAGCCCCAGCATTTT.

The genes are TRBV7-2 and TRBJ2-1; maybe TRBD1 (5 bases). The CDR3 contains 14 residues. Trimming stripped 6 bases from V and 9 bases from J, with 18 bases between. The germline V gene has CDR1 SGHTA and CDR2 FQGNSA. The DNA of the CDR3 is TGTGCCAGCAGTATTGACAGTATCCTAGGTGAGCAGTTCTTC. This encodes CASSIDSILGEQFF. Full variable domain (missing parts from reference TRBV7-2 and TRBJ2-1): GAGVSQSPSNKVTEKGKDVELRCDPISGHTALYWYRQSLGQGLEFLIYFQGNSAPDKSGLPSDRFSAERTGGSVSTLTIQRTQQEDSAVYLCASSIDSILGEQFFGPGTRLTVL.

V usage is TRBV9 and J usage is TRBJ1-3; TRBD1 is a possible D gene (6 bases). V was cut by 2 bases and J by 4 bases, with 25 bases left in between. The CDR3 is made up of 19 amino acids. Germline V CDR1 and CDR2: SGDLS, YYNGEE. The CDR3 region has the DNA TGTGCCAGCAGCGTCTCCGCTGGGGGGGCTGCGGGATCGGGAAACACCATATATTTT. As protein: CASSVSAGGAAGSGNTIYF.

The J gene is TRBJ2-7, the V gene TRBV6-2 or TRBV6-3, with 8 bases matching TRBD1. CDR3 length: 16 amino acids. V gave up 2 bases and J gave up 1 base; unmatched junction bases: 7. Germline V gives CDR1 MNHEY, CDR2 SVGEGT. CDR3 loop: CASSYTGQGRSYEQYF. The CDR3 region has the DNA TGTGCCAGCAGTTACACCGGACAGGGTAGATCCTACGAGCAGTACTTC.

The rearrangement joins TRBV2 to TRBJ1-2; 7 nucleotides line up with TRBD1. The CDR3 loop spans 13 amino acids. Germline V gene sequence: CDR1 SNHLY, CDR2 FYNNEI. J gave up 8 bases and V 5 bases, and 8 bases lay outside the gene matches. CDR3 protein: CASSSRDRDGYTF. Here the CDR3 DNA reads TGTGCCAGCAGTTCTCGAGACAGGGACGGCTACACCTTC.